Here is one TCR beta chain with its context. Assay: immunoSEQ multiplex PCR; the TCRdb copy retains only in-frame clones and omits some. There are 72,000 or so clones in the sample; 85% to 90% occur only once, and 10% to 12% lies in the top ten. The data originate from a study of PD-L1 blockade in urothelial cancer. The CDR3 extends over 15 amino acids. The germline gives CDR1 SGHRS, CDR2 YFSETQ. Trimming took 3 bases from V and 9 from J, leaving 18 bases between them. The time point: peripheral blood 6 weeks after treatment start. The clonotype was recovered from a man in his sixties with urothelial cancer. Material: PBMCs, obtained around atezolizumab (anti-PD-L1) treatment. The V call is TRBV5-1, the J call TRBJ2-2; D is unclear. CDR3 DNA sequence: TGCGCCAGCAGCTCGACCTGGGTGGAGATGCGGGAGCTGTTTTTT. Translating it yields CASSSTWVEMRELFF.